The text below deals with one T cell receptor beta chain. Some clones are missing from TCRdb's copy, which holds only in-frame ones; the method was immunoSEQ multiplex PCR. The repertoire consists of approximately 15,000 clones, with approximately 83% occurring once and the leading ten covering more than 20%. This specimen comes from a study of blood T cell repertoires in COVID-19. Looking at the study overall: Sample material is recorded as cDNA or gDNA derived from T cells, B-cell-depleted T cells, or PBMCs.

The sample was peripheral blood. The sequence derives from a woman aged 60-75 years with acute or convalescent COVID-19.

This chain's CDR3 is CASSSITVSGANVLTF. CDR3 DNA sequence: TGCGCCAGCAGCTCTATAACAGTCTCTGGGGCCAACGTCCTGACTTTC. This chain links TRBV5-1 with TRBJ2-6; D not certain. V was cut by 3 bases and J by 0 bases, with 10 bases left in between. The CDR3 runs to 16 residues. Per the germline V gene, CDR1 is SGHRS and CDR2 is YFSETQ.